The present TCR beta chain was sequenced within a study of regulatory T cells in long-lasting Graves disease. Study context: Positivity for TSH receptor antibodies plus over 5 years of antithyroid drugs meant persistent Graves' disease. Study conclusions and caveats: Newly diagnosed disease favored TRBV20-1 and TRBJ2-1 over persistent disease.

Germline CDR1 and CDR2: MDHEN and SYDVKM. The CDR3 contains 15 residues. V was shortened by 6 bases and J by 1 base, with 15 bases between the two germline ends. Sequencing libraries for TCR beta were prepared with iRepertoire HTBI primers and Arm-PCR of CDR3 regions. The authors' processing: Overall, samples carried 60 to 65 TRBV and 13 to 15 TRBJ segments. TCRdb re-called the multiplex PCR reads with MiXCR, one entry per CDR3 protein. The V and J calls here are based on TCRdb, not the publication. The table includes more than 300,000 distinct CDR3 sequences, roughly 23% detected once. In this sample, this clonotype turned up many times. The antigen remains undetermined. As for time point: persistent/refractory GD, antithyroid drugs over 5 years with positive TRAb. The TCR library was made from RNA that had been extracted from PBMCs in TRIzol.

The sequence derives from a woman aged 35 to 49 with Graves disease. The sequenced sample was peripheral blood mononuclear cells (PBMCs), obtained when the disease was refractory, from a patient treated with antithyroid drugs. The genes are TRBV28 and TRBJ2-5, with D perhaps matching TRBD2 (6 bases). CDR3 region: CASRRPGLAQETQYF. For the CDR3, the DNA is TGTGCCAGCAGGCGCCCGGGACTGGCCCAAGAGACCCAGTACTTC.